The sequence of this TCR beta chain was determined in a study of glioma-infiltrating T cells after dendritic cell vaccination. The CDR3 length is 13 residues. CDR1 and CDR2 from the germline V gene are MNHEY and SVGAGI. J was trimmed by 6 bases and V by 9 bases; bases with no gene match: 3. The protocol was immunoSEQ multiplex PCR, while the TCRdb copy is restricted to in-frame clones and leaves out a portion. The data show approximately 82,000 clones, 80% to 90% seen once. The chain is built from TRBV6-5 and TRBJ2-3, with TRBD2 matching 13 bases. This receptor was obtained from a human donor with glioblastoma. Sequencing was performed on blood, taken before dendritic cell vaccination. The CDR3 here is CASGLAGEDTQYF. DNA for the CDR3: TGTGCCAGTGGACTAGCGGGGGAGGATACGCAGTATTTT.